The T cell receptor (beta chain) described here comes from a study of Graves' ophthalmopathy and Graves' hyperthyroidism. The CDR3 is 13 amino acids. Trimming cost V 3 bases and J 0 bases, with 9 bases left between them. Germline-derived CDR1 and CDR2 are GTSNPN and SVGIG (reference sequence). This clonotype has a count of ten or more. Its antigen is not identified. General study results and limits: This model predicted ophthalmopathy progression (sensitivity 70% to 71%, specificity about 72%).

Moderate-to-severe activity, CAS ≥3, NOSPECS ≥4 and a duration under 3 months were seen in donors with ophthalmopathy. PBMCs originated in approximately 9.1 ml of fresh peripheral blood. RNA transcripts were the template, and TCR beta CDR3 regions were amplified from them. HTBI primers served in a first-round RT-PCR, which a second-round multiplex PCR followed. Each CDR3 protein is one row after TCRdb ran MiXCR on the multiplex PCR reads. Seen here are 200,000 to 250,000 distinct CDR3 sequences, 20% to 25% observed once, and the top ten hold roughly 39%. Sample: peripheral blood. The V and J genes are TRBV30 and TRBJ2-7; no firm D call. The sequence was obtained from a woman aged 45-60 years with Graves' ophthalmopathy. In DNA form, the CDR3 reads TGTGCCTGGAGATTGTGGAGCTCCTACGAGCAGTACTTC. It is translated as CAWRLWSSYEQYF.